This T cell receptor (beta chain) was identified in a study of shared T cell receptors in the human thymus. Sequenced by immunoSEQ multiplex PCR; TCRdb stores in-frame clones only, minus some. The repertoire holds under 850,000 clones, with over 75% as singletons. This same sample was also part of a study on human thymus T cells. Turning to that study: Corrective cardiac operations yielded the resected thymus tissue. Across thymic and blood repertoires, the usage of V and J genes appeared to be biased.

Sequencing was done on a sample of thymocytes. This receptor was identified in a boy in the first two years of life with a congenital heart defect.

As DNA, the CDR3 is TGTGCCAGCAGCTTACCTGGGACTAGCGGGAGGGCCACAGATACGCAGTATTTT. This encodes CASSLPGTSGRATDTQYF. The chain is built from TRBV7-2 and TRBJ2-3, with 16 bases aligning to TRBD2. The germline gives CDR1 SGHTA, CDR2 FQGNSA. This CDR3 is 18 amino acids long. V lost 2 bases, J lost 2 bases, and 4 bases stayed unmatched.